The 32 T cell receptor beta chains reported below all come from one sample, sequenced in a study of blood T cell repertoires in COVID-19 (dated by TCRdb to the early 2020s). The library was made by the immunoSEQ multiplex PCR assay. Here the immuneACCESS table is served through TCRdb, limited to in-frame sequences with V and J called. Missing clones are a known gap in these copies; in checked studies unresolved V genes cover under half, and the rest lacks a known reason. The sample table shows fewer than 250,000 clones, and about 85% are seen once. 1.1% of the sample lies in the top ten. The sequenced sample consisted of peripheral blood. The receptor source for this set is a man aged 25 to 40 with acute or convalescent COVID-19.

V gene TRBV5-1 combines with J gene TRBJ2-1; D might be TRBD1 (6 bases). There are 13 residues in the CDR3. V lost 2 bases and J lost 4, with 7 bases in between. Germline V CDR1 and CDR2: SGHRS, YFSETQ. Here the CDR3 reads CASSFTGYNEQFF. DNA of the CDR3: TGCGCCAGCAGCTTTACAGGGTACAATGAGCAGTTCTTC.

The genes are TRBV11-2 and TRBJ2-5; TRBD1 is a possible D gene (5 bases). The CDR3 is 14 residues long. The ends were cut back, 5 bases at V and 5 bases at J, with 15 bases in the middle. Germline V gene lookup returns CDR1 SGHAT and CDR2 FQNNGV. The CDR3 coding sequence is TGTGCCAGCAGCCGCCTTTTATCAGGGGAGACCCAGTACTTC. Protein sequence: CASSRLLSGETQYF. Complete variable domain (other parts from reference TRBV11-2 and TRBJ2-5): EAGVAQSPRYKIIEKRQSVAFWCNPISGHATLYWYQQILGQGPKLLIQFQNNGVVDDSQLPKDRFSAERLKGVDSTLKIQPAKLEDSAVYLCASSRLLSGETQYFGPGTRLLVL.

V usage is TRBV12-1 and J usage is TRBJ2-7; no DNA check was done on the table's D call, TRBD1. TRBV12-1 is a known pseudogene. The CDR3 spans 15 residues. Here the CDR3 reads CASSSKTGGLYEQYF. CDR3 nucleotides: TGTGCCAGCAGCTCCAAAACAGGGGGCCTCTACGAGCAGTACTTC.

The CDR3 nucleotides read TGTGCCTGGAGTGACAACAGGGGGCTCTGGACACCCCTCCACTTT. Protein: CAWSDNRGLWTPLHF. The genes are TRBV30 and TRBJ1-6, with 9 nucleotides matching TRBD1. CDR1 and CDR2 from the germline V gene are GTSNPN and SVGIG (reference sequence). CDR3 length: 15 residues. V dropped 1 base and J dropped 11; count of bases not matched to a gene: 9.

The rearrangement uses TRBV19 and TRBJ1-2; no firm D call. Germline CDR1 LNHDA, CDR2 SQIVND (reference sequence). V was cut by 6 bases and J by 2 bases, with 7 bases left in between. The CDR3 is 12 amino acids. The CDR3 sequence is CASRRENYGYTF. CDR3 bases: TGTGCCAGTAGGAGAGAAAACTATGGCTACACCTTC.

The chain recombines TRBV5-1 with TRBJ2-1, with D possibly being TRBD1 (6 bases). This CDR3 comprises 12 residues. Germline V gene sequence: CDR1 SGHRS, CDR2 YFSETQ. Trimming removed 4 bases at V and 9 bases at J, with 11 bases between. CDR3 DNA: TGCGCCAGCAGCCAGGGGTACGGTGAGCAGTTCTTC. This translates into CASSQGYGEQFF.

The genes are TRBV28 and TRBJ2-3; 16 bases are a match to TRBD2. Germline CDR1 MDHEN, CDR2 SYDVKM. V trimming: 8 bases; J trimming: 6 bases; junction bases outside the gene matches: 8. The CDR3 spans 16 residues. The CDR3 DNA sequence: TGTGCCAGCCCTCCAGGGACTAGCGGGAGGGTGGATACGCAGTATTTT. Residues: CASPPGTSGRVDTQYF.

The chain uses TRBV9 and TRBJ2-2; D perhaps matches TRBD2 (6 bases). V was cut by 6 bases and J by 4 bases, with 19 bases left in between. Germline V lookup: CDR1 SGDLS, CDR2 YYNGEE. The CDR3 consists of 16 residues. The CDR3 DNA sequence: TGTGCCAGCAACCTAGGGGCTAGCGTAACCACCGGGGAGCTGTTTTTT. This translates into CASNLGASVTTGELFF.

V and J are TRBV6-5 and TRBJ2-1, with a weak D call TRBD2 (5 bases). The V and J ends lost 5 bases and 11 bases respectively, with 10 bases between them. Germline V gives CDR1 MNHEY, CDR2 SVGAGI. This CDR3 has 11 amino acids. The chain's CDR3 is CASSTPGKQFF. CDR3 nucleotides: TGTGCCAGCAGTACACCGGGAAAGCAGTTCTTC.

This clone was observed a few times. The chain is built from TRBV9 and TRBJ1-5; D uncertain. Trimming took 4 bases from V and 4 from J, leaving 12 bases between them. Looked up from germline, CDR1 is SGDLS and CDR2 is YYNGEE. CDR3 size: 14 residues. The CDR3 loop reads CASSPRVENQPQHF. CDR3 sequence (DNA): TGTGCCAGCAGCCCCCGGGTTGAGAATCAGCCCCAGCATTTT.

The rearrangement joins TRBV2 to TRBJ2-2; D is possibly TRBD2 (7 bases). The CDR3 runs 14 residues. Looked up from germline, CDR1 is SNHLY and CDR2 is FYNNEI. V gave up 7 bases and J gave up 0 bases, with 9 bases separating them. CDR3 coding DNA: TGTGCCAGCAAAGGGGGGGCGAACACCGGGGAGCTGTTTTTT. Its protein product is CASKGGANTGELFF.

The chain couples TRBV15 to TRBJ1-5; 7 bases are a match to TRBD1. The CDR3 spans 15 residues. J lost 2 bases, V lost 4 bases, and 5 bases had no gene match. Germline V CDR1 and CDR2: LNHNV, YYDKDF (reference sequence). CDR3 loop: CATSNTGAGNQPQHF. The DNA of the CDR3 is TGTGCCACCAGCAACACAGGGGCTGGCAATCAGCCCCAGCATTTT.

V and J are TRBV5-1 and TRBJ2-7; D perhaps matches TRBD1 (6 bases). Trimming took off 0 bases at V and 2 bases at J, with 9 bases between the two ends. The CDR3 spans 14 residues. Germline lookup yields CDR1 SGHRS and CDR2 YFSETQ. This CDR3 reads CASSLGPGAYEQYF. In nucleotides, the CDR3 is TGCGCCAGCAGCTTGGGGCCAGGGGCCTACGAGCAGTACTTC.

V and J are TRBV6-5 and TRBJ2-7, with a tentative D call TRBD2 (5 bases). Trimming removed 3 bases at V and 0 bases at J, with 9 bases between. Germline values: CDR1 MNHEY, CDR2 SVGAGI. The CDR3 has 14 residues. The DNA of the CDR3 is TGTGCCAGCAGTTATGGGGAGATCTCCTACGAGCAGTACTTC. Translating it yields CASSYGEISYEQYF.

The chain joins TRBV7-3 to TRBJ1-6; 8 bases align to TRBD1. The germline CDR1 and CDR2 sequences are SGHTA and FQGTGA. The J segment lost 1 base and the V segment lost 2 bases, leaving 10 bases of the junction unmatched. The CDR3 length is 19 residues. This CDR3 is CASSLSRGQGVSYNSPLHF. The CDR3 nucleotides are TGTGCCAGCAGCTTATCTCGCGGACAGGGAGTGTCCTATAATTCACCCCTCCACTTT.

The chain employs TRBV30 and TRBJ2-5, with 10 bases lining up with TRBD2. The junction had 6 bases not matched to a gene; V was cut back by 0 bases and J by 2 bases. The CDR3 consists of 16 residues. Germline CDR1 and CDR2: GTSNPN and SVGIG (reference sequence). This CDR3 is CAWSVRLAGAQETQYF. The CDR3 DNA follows: TGTGCCTGGAGTGTACGTCTAGCGGGGGCTCAAGAGACCCAGTACTTC.

The chain employs TRBV14 and TRBJ2-7, with D perhaps matching TRBD2 (6 bases). From germline, CDR1 is SGHDN and CDR2 FVKESK. V was pared by 0 bases and J by 3 bases, with 9 bases between. The CDR3 is 14 residues long. CDR3 region: CASSQEGGIYEQYF. The CDR3 DNA sequence: TGTGCCAGCAGCCAAGAAGGAGGGATCTACGAGCAGTACTTC.

This sequence joins TRBV9 and TRBJ1-1, with TRBD1 identical over 9 bases. The germline V gene encodes CDR1 SGDLS and CDR2 YYNGEE. The CDR3 is 14 residues long. V was clipped by 4 bases and J by 7 bases; unmatched bases: 8. CDR3 protein: CASSPRTGDGEAFF. CDR3 coding DNA: TGTGCCAGCAGCCCCAGGACAGGGGACGGTGAAGCTTTCTTT.

The chain carries TRBV19 and TRBJ1-3, with 8 bases lining up with TRBD1. The CDR3 is 14 amino acids. The junction had 11 bases not matched to a gene; V was cut back by 11 bases and J by 5 bases. CDR1 is LNHDA and CDR2 is SQIVND in the germline V gene (reference sequence). The CDR3 DNA reads as TGTGCCTCTGGGAGGACAGGGAGTCGAAACACCATATATTTT. Translating it yields CASGRTGSRNTIYF.

The V and J genes are TRBV12-3 or TRBV12-4 and TRBJ2-7, with TRBD1 matching over 8 bases. This CDR3 region has 13 residues. Trimming took 6 bases from V and 2 from J; bases not matched to a gene: 3. CDR3 nucleotide sequence: TGTGCCAGCAGCCCAGGGGGCACCTACGAGCAGTACTTC. It encodes CASSPGGTYEQYF.

V usage is TRBV24-1 and J usage is TRBJ2-3; TRBD2 aligns across 8 bases. The junction had 2 bases not matched to a gene; V was cut back by 8 bases and J by 2 bases. The germline CDR1 and CDR2 sequences are KGHDR and SFDVKD. This CDR3 is built from 13 residues. DNA of the CDR3: TGTGCCACCACTAGCGGGTACACAGATACGCAGTATTTT. This gives the protein CATTSGYTDTQYF.

The gene calls are TRBV5-1 and TRBJ2-5, with a tentative D call TRBD2 (5 bases). This CDR3 spans 14 amino acids. Trimming took off 4 bases at V and 5 bases at J, with 15 bases between the two ends. Per germline, CDR1 SGHRS and CDR2 YFSETQ. The CDR3 DNA is TGCGCCAGCAGCCTGGCCGGGGTCCGGGAGACCCAGTACTTC. It is translated as CASSLAGVRETQYF.

V and J are TRBV7-9 and TRBJ2-7, with a weak D call TRBD1 (5 bases). The germline CDR1 and CDR2 sequences are SEHNR and FQNEAQ (reference sequence). There are 16 residues in the CDR3. V lost 4 bases and J lost 6, with 22 bases in between. The CDR3 spells CASSSTIQKPRVEQYF. CDR3 in DNA: TGTGCCAGCAGCTCCACCATACAGAAACCCAGGGTCGAGCAGTACTTC.

The chain combines TRBV3-1 (or the pseudogene TRBV3-2) with TRBJ2-5, with 10 bases matching TRBD2. The CDR3 runs to 16 residues. Losses at the gene ends were 4 bases for V and 7 bases for J; bases not matched to a gene: 12. Germline loops: CDR1 LGHDT, CDR2 YNNKEL (reference sequence). In nucleotides, the CDR3 is TGTGCCAGCAGCCTGGGGACTAGCGTCTCTGTGGGGACCCAGTACTTC. Translation gives CASSLGTSVSVGTQYF.

The chain employs TRBV28 and TRBJ1-3; TRBD1 matches 10 bases. In germline, CDR1 is MDHEN, CDR2 SYDVKM. The CDR3 totals 15 residues. Trimming removed 6 bases from V and 4 bases from J; junction bases left unmatched: 6. CDR3 in amino acids: CASSDRGLEGNTIYF. The CDR3 DNA reads as TGTGCCAGCAGCGACAGGGGGCTCGAGGGAAACACCATATATTTT.

This chain joins TRBV30 and TRBJ2-3; perhaps TRBD2 as D (6 bases). There are 14 residues in the CDR3. The germline CDR1 and CDR2 sequences are GTSNPN and SVGIG (reference sequence). V lost 2 bases and J 5 bases, leaving 14 bases between the germline ends. The CDR3 is CAWSYGGIRDTQYF. Here the CDR3 DNA reads TGTGCCTGGAGTTACGGCGGGATCCGAGATACGCAGTATTTT.

The rearrangement links TRBV10-3 to TRBJ1-1; the D gene is possibly TRBD1 (5 bases). The germline gives CDR1 ENHRY, CDR2 SYGVKD. The CDR3 spans 13 residues. V lost 6 bases and J lost 7, with 15 bases in between. The CDR3 nucleotides are TGTGCCATCAGGGAAGACAGCTTTTTTGAAGCTTTCTTT. Translated, it gives CAIREDSFFEAFF.

The chain joins TRBV10-3 to TRBJ1-1, with TRBD1 identical over 7 bases. Looked up from germline, CDR1 is ENHRY and CDR2 is SYGVKD. V gave up 0 bases and J gave up 5 bases; unmatched junction bases: 6. The CDR3 loop spans 15 amino acids. CDR3 in DNA: TGTGCCATCAGTGAGTCTAGGGGGACAGAAACTGAAGCTTTCTTT. This gives the protein CAISESRGTETEAFF.

This chain connects TRBV6-5 to TRBJ1-3, with 7 bases matching TRBD1. Germline values: CDR1 MNHEY, CDR2 SVGAGI. V shed 4 bases, J shed 0 bases, and the junction held 6 bases outside the gene matches. The CDR3 sequence is 16 residues long. The CDR3 DNA is TGTGCCAGCAGTTTCACACAGGGGATCTCTGGAAACACCATATATTTT. Protein sequence: CASSFTQGISGNTIYF.

The V and J genes are TRBV2 and TRBJ1-6; D may be TRBD1 (6 bases). Trimming took off 7 bases at V and 7 bases at J, with 17 bases between the two ends. Germline assignment: CDR1 SNHLY and CDR2 FYNNEI. The CDR3 extends over 15 amino acids. The CDR3: CASIWSSRGNSPLHF. The CDR3 DNA sequence: TGTGCCAGCATCTGGTCTTCAAGGGGGAATTCACCCCTCCACTTT. Supplemented by reference TRBV2 and TRBJ1-6, the full variable domain reads EPEVTQTPSHQVTQMGQEVILRCVPISNHLYFYWYRQILGQKVEFLVSFYNNEISEKSEIFDDQFSVERPDGSNFTLKIRSTKLEDSAMYFCASIWSSRGNSPLHFGNGTRLTVT.

This chain links TRBV6-6 with TRBJ2-7; D is perhaps TRBD1 (6 bases). The germline V gene encodes CDR1 MNHNY and CDR2 SVGAGI (reference sequence). V shed 6 bases and J shed 2 bases, with 14 bases lying between them. CDR3 size: 14 residues. The CDR3 DNA reads TGTGCCAGCAGCCAAGGGGGAGCCGCCTACGAGCAGTACTTC. Amino acids: CASSQGGAAYEQYF.

The chain employs TRBV5-1 and TRBJ2-7; 7 nucleotides match TRBD1. J lost 7 bases, V lost 2 bases, and 6 bases had no gene match. CDR3 size: 13 residues. Germline V lookup: CDR1 SGHRS, CDR2 YFSETQ. Here the CDR3 reads CASSLEGQREQYF. The DNA for the CDR3 is TGCGCCAGCAGCTTAGAGGGACAGCGAGAGCAGTACTTC.